This is a list of T cell receptor beta chains from one sample in a study of patients and donors after allogeneic stem cell transplantation. One entry per CDR3 protein, called by TCRdb with MiXCR from the RT-PCR reads. The top ten clones hold around 3% of a sample with about 160,000 distinct CDR3 sequences, about 32% of them seen once. The specimen was blood, either unsorted or a sorted T cell fraction (not recorded which). The receptors come from a human donor who was either an allogeneic HSCT recipient or a stem cell or donor lymphocyte infusion donor (not recorded which). It is not recorded whose cells these are; they may come from a transplant donor. Both conserved end residues are part of each CDR3. The D gene is left open where the match is weak. Expanded clones are given a class, and other clones once, few, many or no size at all.

TRBV7-3	.	TRBJ2-4	.	TGTGCCAGCAGCTCCCTGGGGGACGCCAGAAACATTCAGTACTTC	CASSSLGDARNIQYF
TRBV5-6	.	TRBJ1-6	.	TGTGCCAGCAGCCCCGGCGGCTCACCCCTCCACTTT	CASSPGGSPLHF
TRBV12-3/TRBV12-4	.	TRBJ1-5	.	TGTGCCAGCAGTTTAGGGGATTGGGGTCAGCCCCAGCATTTT	CASSLGDWGQPQHF
TRBV20-1	few	TRBJ1-4	.	TGCAGTGCCTTTAGTGACCTTGAAAAACTGTTTTTT	CSAFSDLEKLFF
TRBV28	.	TRBJ2-5	TRBD1	TGTGCCAGCAGTTTTTTTCCGGGACAGGGGGCGGAGACCCAGTACTTC	CASSFFPGQGAETQYF
TRBV7-9	many	TRBJ1-1	.	TGTGCCAGCAGCTTCGCCATGAACACTGAAGCTTTCTTT	CASSFAMNTEAFF
TRBV12-3/TRBV12-4	.	TRBJ2-7	TRBD2	TGTGCCAGCAGTTGGGGACTAGCGGGGAGTGCCTACGAGCAGTACTTC	CASSWGLAGSAYEQYF
TRBV5-1	few	TRBJ2-1	TRBD2	TGCGCCAGCAGCACCCCGACTAGCGGTCGATACAATGAGCAGTTCTTC	CASSTPTSGRYNEQFF
TRBV18	.	TRBJ1-2	TRBD1	TGTGCCAGCAGCCCCGGACAGGGTTCCTATGGCTACACCTTC	CASSPGQGSYGYTF
TRBV6-1	many	TRBJ1-5	.	TGTGCCAGCAGTGATAAGCACCTAGCCAATCAGCCCCAGCATTTT	CASSDKHLANQPQHF
TRBV18	.	TRBJ2-1	TRBD2	TGTGCCAGCTCACCCACTAGCGGGAGTGTAAATGAGCAGTTCTTC	CASSPTSGSVNEQFF
TRBV4-3	.	TRBJ2-1	TRBD2	TGCGCCAGCAGCCGGAAAGCGGGGGGAAGGGTCGGCAGCTCCTACAATGAGCAGTTCTTC	CASSRKAGGRVGSSYNEQFF
TRBV4-3	many	TRBJ1-3	.	TGCGCCAGCAGCCCGGACGGGGCTGGAAACACCATATATTTT	CASSPDGAGNTIYF
TRBV5-1	.	TRBJ2-7	TRBD2	TGCGCCAGCCAGGAATTAGCGGGCCAGACCTACGAGCAGTACTTC	CASQELAGQTYEQYF
TRBV3-1	.	TRBJ2-3	TRBD1	TGTGCCAGCAGCCAGTTCCGGGACAGCGTGAATACGCAGTATTTT	CASSQFRDSVNTQYF
TRBV7-2	.	TRBJ1-6	.	TGTGCCAGCAGCTTAAGACAGAATTCACCCCTCCACTTT	CASSLRQNSPLHF
TRBV9	few	TRBJ1-2	.	TGTGCCAGCAGCGTAGTGTGTGTTTTCTATGGCTACACCTTC	CASSVVCVFYGYTF
TRBV12-3/TRBV12-4	many	TRBJ1-2	.	TGTGCCAGCAGTTTAGTCGTATATGGCTACACCTTC	CASSLVVYGYTF
TRBV5-6	.	TRBJ2-7	.	TGTGCCAGCAGCCCCAGGCCCGGGGCCTACGAGCAGTACTTC	CASSPRPGAYEQYF
TRBV6-5	.	TRBJ2-7	TRBD2	TGTGCCAGCATGGGGGGGACCTACGAGCAGTACTTC	CASMGGTYEQYF
TRBV6-5	once	TRBJ2-1	.	TGTGCCAGCAGTTACCCGCTAGGGAATGAGCAGTTCTTC	CASSYPLGNEQFF
TRBV20-1	.	TRBJ2-1	.	TGCAGTGCTAGAGAGTCGGGACATTGGGAGCAGTTCTTC	CSARESGHWEQFF
TRBV12-3/TRBV12-4	.	TRBJ2-1	.	TGTGCCAGCAGTTTTTCCGGGAAGCGCGACAATGAGCAGTTCTTC	CASSFSGKRDNEQFF
TRBV20-1	few	TRBJ1-4	.	TGCAGTGCTAGTCTGCATCGACGACTGTTTTTT	CSASLHRRLFF
TRBV5-1	.	TRBJ2-7	TRBD1	TGCGCCAGCAGCTTGGAGGACAGGGCCTACGAGCAGTACTTC	CASSLEDRAYEQYF
TRBV6-5	.	TRBJ2-7	.	TGTGCCAGCAGTTACTCACCAAGCTACGAGCAGTACTTC	CASSYSPSYEQYF
TRBV10-3	.	TRBJ2-1	.	TGTGCCATCAGTGATCCTAGGCATGAGCAGTTCTTC	CAISDPRHEQFF
TRBV12-5	few	TRBJ1-2	.	TGTGCTAGTGGTTTTGGACGAGATGGCTACACCTTC	CASGFGRDGYTF
TRBV10-3	few	TRBJ2-1	TRBD1	TGTGCCATCAGTGGGGGGACAGGCGATTACAATGAGCAGTTCTTC	CAISGGTGDYNEQFF
TRBV12-3/TRBV12-4	.	TRBJ2-1	TRBD2	TGTGCCAGCAGTTTTGGGATGAGCGGGAGGGCGGTCAGCGAGCAGTTCTTC	CASSFGMSGRAVSEQFF
TRBV5-1	many	TRBJ1-1	.	TGCGCCAGCAGCCCTAACCCAAAGGTGACTGAAGCTTTCTTT	CASSPNPKVTEAFF
TRBV12-3/TRBV12-4	.	TRBJ1-1	TRBD1	TGTGCCAGCACGGAGACAGGGATCCCTGAAGCTTTCTTT	CASTETGIPEAFF
TRBV19	.	TRBJ1-3	.	TGTGCCAGTAGTATCAACGGAAACACCATATATTTT	CASSINGNTIYF
TRBV6-6	many	TRBJ1-1	.	TGTGCCAGCAGTTACAGGGGGGAAGCTTTCTTT	CASSYRGEAFF
TRBV4-2	many	TRBJ1-3	.	TGTGCCAGCAGGGAACGGGGTACAGGGCCAGGAAACACCATATATTTT	CASRERGTGPGNTIYF
TRBV2	once	TRBJ2-7	TRBD2	TGTGCCAGCAGTGAAGGCGGGAGTACCGAGTACGAGCAGTACTTC	CASSEGGSTEYEQYF
TRBV12-3/TRBV12-4	.	TRBJ1-4	TRBD1	TGTGCCAGCAGTTTCGGACAGGGAAAGGAAAAACTGTTTTTT	CASSFGQGKEKLFF
TRBV27	.	TRBJ2-3	.	TGTGCCAGCAGCCGGACCGGCAGGGGAACAGATACGCAGTATTTT	CASSRTGRGTDTQYF
TRBV6-2/TRBV6-3	few	TRBJ2-7	TRBD2	TGTGCCAGCAGTTCAGGACTAGCGGGAGACACCTACGAGCAGTACTTC	CASSSGLAGDTYEQYF
TRBV27	.	TRBJ2-5	TRBD1	TGTGCCAGCAGTCCCCTGACAGGGTATCAAGAGACCCAGTACTTC	CASSPLTGYQETQYF
TRBV20-1	.	TRBJ2-1	.	TGCAGTGCTAGAGGACCGGGAGCCTCCTACAATGAGCAGTTCTTC	CSARGPGASYNEQFF
TRBV7-9	once	TRBJ1-4	.	TGTGCCAGCGGGGAACGGCCCTTTGCCGATGAAAAACTGTTTTTT	CASGERPFADEKLFF
TRBV7-8	.	TRBJ1-5	.	TGTGCCAGCAGCCAAAGGACAGCGAACAATCAGCCCCAGCATTTT	CASSQRTANNQPQHF
TRBV20-1	many	TRBJ1-6	TRBD1	TGCAGTGCTAGAGCAGGGGGATCCTATAATTCACCCCTCCACTTT	CSARAGGSYNSPLHF
TRBV28	.	TRBJ2-7	.	TGTGCCAGCAGTTTAAACGAGCAGTACTTC	CASSLNEQYF
TRBV12-3/TRBV12-4	.	TRBJ1-3	.	TGTGCCAGCAGTTTAAGGGTTGGAAACACCATATATTTT	CASSLRVGNTIYF
TRBV4-1	many	TRBJ1-1	.	TGCGCCAGCAGCCAAGGAGGCACGGTGAACACTGAAGCTTTCTTT	CASSQGGTVNTEAFF
TRBV5-1	few	TRBJ1-6	.	TGCGCCAGCAGCTTGAAACAGGGCAATTCACCCCTCCACTTT	CASSLKQGNSPLHF
TRBV7-6	.	TRBJ2-5	TRBD1	TGTGCCAGCACTAGGAAGACAGGGGAAGAGACCCAGTACTTC	CASTRKTGEETQYF
TRBV7-2	few	TRBJ2-2	.	TGTGCCAGCAGAGTTCAGACTACCACGAACACCGGGGAGCTGTTTTTT	CASRVQTTTNTGELFF
TRBV6-2/TRBV6-3	few	TRBJ1-1	.	TGTGCCAGCATCCCGAGGGGAAACACTGAAGCTTTCTTT	CASIPRGNTEAFF
TRBV7-2	.	TRBJ1-1	TRBD1	TGTGCCAGCAGCTGGAGGGGGCTGGTTAATGGGAACACTGAAGCTTTCTTT	CASSWRGLVNGNTEAFF
TRBV12-3/TRBV12-4	.	TRBJ2-7	.	TGTGCCAGCAGTTTGGGACACCTCAGCTCCTACGAGCAGTACTTC	CASSLGHLSSYEQYF
TRBV6-5	.	TRBJ2-3	TRBD2	TGTGCCAGCAGTTCTAGCGGGCCCGGGGACCTGGGAGATACGCAGTATTTT	CASSSSGPGDLGDTQYF